A single sample is the source of the 24 T cell receptor beta chains below, sequenced in a study of T cell responses to AZD1222 COVID-19 vaccine. Repertoires were generated with immunoSEQ multiplex PCR, while TCRdb's copy carries only in-frame clones and drops some. The repertoire has 35,000 to 50,000 clones, about 82% of them found once; the top ten carry about 20%. Sequencing used peripheral blood, obtained 28 days after the second dose of the MenACWY control vaccine. These receptors were collected from an adult who received the MenACWY meningococcal vaccine as a control.

In this sample, this clone turned up a few times. The gene calls are TRBV2 and TRBJ2-1, with a tentative D call TRBD2 (5 bases). V was clipped by 5 bases and J by 5 bases, with 19 bases between them. Looked up from germline, CDR1 is SNHLY and CDR2 is FYNNEI. The CDR3 is 16 residues long. The CDR3 is CASSKPPGTMDNEQFF. CDR3 DNA sequence: TGTGCCAGCAGTAAGCCCCCGGGAACGATGGACAATGAGCAGTTCTTC.

This clone has only one observation. The chain joins TRBV7-9 to TRBJ2-5, with 10 bases matching TRBD2. Germline V gene data show CDR1 as SEHNR and CDR2 as FQNEAQ (reference sequence). With V trimmed by 4 bases and J by 3 bases, 8 bases remained unmatched. The CDR3 consists of 16 residues. CDR3: CASSSSGGAMEETQYF. CDR3 bases: TGTGCCAGCAGCTCCAGCGGGGGGGCAATGGAAGAGACCCAGTACTTC.

This chain links TRBV4-2 with TRBJ2-7, with TRBD2 matching over 10 bases. The ends lost 3 bases at V and 0 bases at J; junction bases unmatched: 14. CDR3 length: 19 amino acids. Per the germline V gene, CDR1 is LGHNA and CDR2 is YNFKEQ. CDR3 bases: TGTGCCAGCAGCCATTTTGTTCTAGCGGGGGATCTGAGCTCCTACGAGCAGTACTTC. Residues: CASSHFVLAGDLSSYEQYF.

CDR3 bases: TGCGCCAGCAGCTTGGAACCCTCGGGGCTCCAGGAGACCCAGTACTTC. This sequence encodes CASSLEPSGLQETQYF. The V and J genes are TRBV5-1 and TRBJ2-5; D is perhaps TRBD1 or TRBD2 (5 bases each). CDR1 is SGHRS and CDR2 is YFSETQ in the germline V gene. The CDR3 runs 16 residues. V was trimmed by 0 bases and J by 5 bases, leaving 17 bases between them.

The genes are TRBV13 and TRBJ1-6; D is uncertain. CDR1 and CDR2 from the germline V gene are PRHDT and FYEKMQ (reference sequence). V lost 3 bases to trimming and J lost 14 bases, with 14 bases between them. The CDR3 is 13 residues long. CDR3 protein: CASSFLGAEALHF. CDR3 bases: TGTGCCAGCAGCTTCCTAGGAGCTGAGGCCCTCCACTTT.

This rearrangement joins TRBV6-5 to TRBJ2-7; D is perhaps TRBD2 (7 bases). Trimming took off 7 bases at V and 3 bases at J, with 19 bases between the two ends. Per germline, CDR1 MNHEY and CDR2 SVGAGI. The CDR3 sequence is 15 residues long. The CDR3 DNA sequence: TGTGCCAGCAATCTAGGGGGGCTAGCGGTCTACGAGCAGTACGTC. Translated: CASNLGGLAVYEQYV.

This chain links TRBV5-4 with TRBJ2-7; no reliable D call. Trimming took 1 base from V and 6 from J, leaving 11 bases between them. This CDR3 spans 13 amino acids. The V gene's germline CDR1 is SGHNT and CDR2 YYREEE (reference sequence). The CDR3 DNA sequence: TGTGCCAGCAGCTTGAATGGCCAGCCCGAGCAGTACTTC. It specifies CASSLNGQPEQYF. Drawing the rest from reference TRBV5-4 and TRBJ2-7, the complete variable domain is ETGVTQSPTHLIKTRGQQVTLRCSSQSGHNTVSWYQQALGQGPQFIFQYYREEENGRGNFPPRFSGLQFPNYSSELNVNALELDDSALYLCASSLNGQPEQYFGPGTRLTVT.

The CDR3 sequence: CATVGPNEGYNEQFF. CDR3 DNA: TGTGCCACCGTAGGCCCCAATGAGGGCTACAATGAGCAGTTCTTC. The chain employs TRBV15 and TRBJ2-1; TRBD2 might be the D (5 bases). The germline gives CDR1 LNHNV, CDR2 YYDKDF (reference sequence). The CDR3 has 15 amino acids. V lost 8 bases to trimming and J lost 3 bases, with 17 bases between them. Using reference TRBV15 and TRBJ2-1 for the parts outside the CDR3, the full variable domain is DAMVIQNPRYQVTQFGKPVTLSCSQTLNHNVMYWYQQKSSQAPKLLFHYYDKDFNNEADTPDNFQSRRPNTSFCFLDIRSPGLGDTAMYLCATVGPNEGYNEQFFGPGTRLTVL.

This clone has just a few counts. The V call is TRBV7-8, the J call TRBJ1-2; 11 bases agree with TRBD1. This CDR3 has 16 residues. V lost 5 bases and J lost 4; bases outside the gene matches: 9. Germline CDR1 and CDR2: SGHVS and FQNEAQ. The CDR3 DNA reads as TGTGCCAGCAGCCTACGGGACAGGGGGAATCTCTATGGCTACACCTTC. Protein product: CASSLRDRGNLYGYTF. Full variable domain (missing parts from reference TRBV7-8 and TRBJ1-2): GAGVSQSPRYKVAKRGQDVALRCDPISGHVSLFWYQQALGQGPEFLTYFQNEAQLDKSGLPSDRFFAERPEGSVSTLKIQRTQQEDSAVYLCASSLRDRGNLYGYTFGSGTRLTVV.

There are a few counts of this clone. The gene calls are TRBV19 and TRBJ1-6, with 8 bases lining up with TRBD1. Germline V gene sequence: CDR1 LNHDA, CDR2 SQIVND (reference sequence). The trim removed 5 bases at V and 9 bases at J, leaving 9 bases unmatched. This CDR3 comprises 15 residues. DNA for the CDR3: TGTGCCAGTAGTCCGCCCACAGGGGGGAGTTCACCCCTCCACTTT. Residues: CASSPPTGGSSPLHF.

This CDR3 reads CASSPLPQQGQETQYF. DNA of the CDR3: TGTGCCAGCTCACCACTACCCCAACAGGGGCAAGAGACCCAGTACTTC. This chain joins TRBV18 and TRBJ2-5; the match to TRBD1 covers 7 bases. The V gene's germline CDR1 is KGHSH and CDR2 LQKENI. The CDR3 runs 16 residues. The ends lost 1 base at V and 2 bases at J; junction bases unmatched: 7.

The sample holds a few counts of this clone. The rearrangement uses TRBV6-5 and TRBJ2-6; D gene uncertain. Per the germline V gene, CDR1 is MNHEY and CDR2 is SVGAGI. Trimming took off 7 bases at V and 1 base at J, with 8 bases between the two ends. The CDR3 is 14 residues long. The CDR3 protein is CASTYTSGANVLTF. The CDR3 nucleotides read TGTGCCAGCACTTATACTTCTGGGGCCAACGTCCTGACTTTC.

The gene calls are TRBV18 and TRBJ1-6; unclear D gene. CDR1 is KGHSH and CDR2 is LQKENI in the germline V gene. Trimming left V 1 base short and J 7 bases short, with 8 bases between. CDR3 length: 14 residues. CDR3 in amino acids: CASSPQGANSPLHF. As DNA, the CDR3 is TGTGCCAGCTCACCACAGGGTGCGAATTCACCCCTCCACTTT.

The chain employs TRBV6-4 and TRBJ2-1; 12 nucleotides align to TRBD2. V shed 6 bases, J shed 6 bases, and the junction held 6 bases outside the gene matches. Germline V gene sequence: CDR1 MRHNA, CDR2 SNTAGT. The CDR3 covers 15 residues. The CDR3 region has the DNA TGTGCCAGCAGCGTCTCTAGCGGGGGGGCCAATGAGCAGTTCTTC. Its protein product is CASSVSSGGANEQFF.

The J gene is TRBJ1-2, the V gene TRBV6-1; D is uncertain. The CDR3 is 12 residues long. V lost 2 bases to trimming and J lost 2 bases, with 3 bases between them. CDR1 is MNHNS, CDR2 SASEGT, per germline. The CDR3: CASSEQNYGYTF. CDR3 coding DNA: TGTGCCAGCAGTGAACAGAACTATGGCTACACCTTC.

The chain employs TRBV28 and TRBJ1-5; D is unclear. The germline V gene encodes CDR1 MDHEN and CDR2 SYDVKM. With 4 bases removed from V and 4 bases from J, the gap between germline ends came to 14 bases. The CDR3 has 15 amino acids. In DNA form, the CDR3 reads TGTGCCAGCAGTTCGGATAGGGTACGGAATCAGCCCCAGCATTTT. Its translation: CASSSDRVRNQPQHF.

DNA for the CDR3: TGTGCCAGCAGCTTGGGACAGGGGAATGAAAAACTGTTTTTT. It codes for CASSLGQGNEKLFF. The V gene is TRBV7-9, the J gene TRBJ1-4; 10 bases are a match to TRBD1. V lost 3 bases to trimming and J lost 5 bases; unmatched junction nucleotides: 0. CDR1 and CDR2 (germline): SEHNR, FQNEAQ (reference sequence). The CDR3 sequence is 14 residues long.

The chain couples TRBV10-3 to TRBJ2-1; the D is unclear. The CDR3 consists of 16 residues. Germline CDR1 ENHRY, CDR2 SYGVKD. V was clipped by 2 bases and J by 0 bases, with 11 bases between them. CDR3 in amino acids: CAISEVQMSSYNEQFF. The CDR3 region has the DNA TGTGCCATCAGTGAGGTGCAGATGAGCTCCTACAATGAGCAGTTCTTC.

The genes are TRBV10-3 and TRBJ1-5; D might be TRBD1 (6 bases). Germline-derived CDR1 and CDR2 are ENHRY and SYGVKD. The CDR3 is made up of 16 amino acids. V shed 4 bases and J shed 0 bases, with 13 bases lying between them. The CDR3 DNA reads TGTGCCATCAGTGGAACGACAGGTAATAGCAATCAGCCCCAGCATTTT. It encodes CAISGTTGNSNQPQHF.

The V call is TRBV27, the J call TRBJ2-1; D unclear. CDR1 and CDR2 from the germline V gene are MNHEY and SMNVEV (reference sequence). The V and J ends lost 6 bases and 7 bases respectively, with 10 bases between them. The CDR3 is made up of 12 amino acids. CDR3 DNA: TGTGCCAGCAGAAGAAAAGGGAATGAGCAGTTCTTC. Translation: CASRRKGNEQFF.

The chain couples TRBV27 to TRBJ2-1, with D unclear. The CDR3 extends over 15 amino acids. The V end lost 5 bases, the J end lost 0 bases, and 11 bases lay between the germline ends. CDR1 is MNHEY, CDR2 SMNVEV, per germline (reference sequence). CDR3 DNA: TGTGCCAGCAGTCTCCGGACCGGCTCCTACAATGAGCAGTTCTTC. It yields the protein CASSLRTGSYNEQFF.

The chain carries TRBV15 and TRBJ2-4; D is perhaps TRBD2 (6 bases). The CDR3 contains 15 residues. The V gene lost 1 base and the J gene lost 4 bases, with 11 bases spanning the gap. Germline V lookup: CDR1 LNHNV, CDR2 YYDKDF (reference sequence). Here the CDR3 reads CATSRAGTEKNIQYF. The CDR3 DNA sequence: TGTGCCACCAGCAGAGCCGGGACTGAAAAAAACATTCAGTACTTC. The full variable domain, rest sourced from reference TRBV15 and TRBJ2-4, is DAMVIQNPRYQVTQFGKPVTLSCSQTLNHNVMYWYQQKSSQAPKLLFHYYDKDFNNEADTPDNFQSRRPNTSFCFLDIRSPGLGDTAMYLCATSRAGTEKNIQYFGAGTRLSVL.

This clone was detected only a few times. The chain combines TRBV3-1 (or the pseudogene TRBV3-2) with TRBJ1-3; D unclear. The CDR3 sequence is 14 residues long. Trimming removed 1 base at V and 3 bases at J, with 7 bases between. Germline lookup yields CDR1 LGHDT and CDR2 YNNKEL (reference sequence). CDR3 coding DNA: TGTGCCAGCAGCCAAGCCCGGGGTGGAAACACCATATATTTT. Its translation is CASSQARGGNTIYF.

This sequence joins TRBV5-1 and TRBJ2-2; 13 nucleotides align to TRBD2. CDR1 and CDR2 from the germline V gene are SGHRS and YFSETQ. The CDR3 consists of 16 residues. The junction had 3 bases not matched to a gene; V was cut back by 3 bases and J by 4 bases. The CDR3 DNA reads TGCGCCAGCAGCTGGACTAGCGGGAGAAGCACCGGGGAGCTGTTTTTT. Protein: CASSWTSGRSTGELFF.